Presented here are 2 T cell receptor beta chains from one specimen sequenced in a study of response to subunit inactivated influenza vaccine. Using its own MiXCR run on the RT-PCR reads, TCRdb lists one record per CDR3 protein. In the table there are 650,000 to 800,000 distinct CDR3 sequences, more than 11% of which are singletons. The starting material was PBMCs from blood, obtained 14 days before vaccination. These receptors were collected from a man between 45 and 60 years old who received an inactivated influenza vaccine.

The CDR3 reads CAISERTGRDYGYTF. The CDR3 nucleotides read TGTGCCATCAGTGAGAGAACAGGGCGGGACTATGGCTACACCTTC. The V and J genes are TRBV10-3 and TRBJ1-2; perhaps TRBD1 as D (6 bases). Trimming cost V 2 bases and J 3 bases, with 13 bases left between them. CDR1 is ENHRY, CDR2 SYGVKD, per germline. The CDR3 consists of 15 residues.

The J gene is TRBJ2-7, the V gene TRBV20-1; TRBD2 matches at 8 bases. The CDR3 spans 15 residues. CDR1 and CDR2 (germline): DFQATT, SNEGSKA (reference sequence). CDR3 bases: TGCAGCGCAGTGCGGCCGACGGGGGGGCCCGTTGAGCAGTACTTC. Translated: CSAVRPTGGPVEQYF.